The 3 T cell receptor beta chains reported below all come from one sample, sequenced in a study of T cell responses to AZD1222 COVID-19 vaccine. Method: immunoSEQ multiplex PCR; TCRdb's copy keeps in-frame clones and lacks some. This table holds more than 150,000 clones, about nine tenths found once. Here the sequenced sample was peripheral blood, taken on day 0 of AZD1222 vaccination. These receptor sequences come from an adult in good health.

This clone has just one count. The chain employs TRBV3-1 (or the pseudogene TRBV3-2) and TRBJ2-5; 7 nucleotides match TRBD2. Germline V gene lookup returns CDR1 LGHDT and CDR2 YNNKEL (reference sequence). The CDR3 has 17 residues. The ends lost 0 bases at V and 5 bases at J; junction bases unmatched: 12. CDR3 protein: CASSQEWGGGQEETQYF. The CDR3 DNA is TGTGCCAGCAGCCAAGAGTGGGGGGGAGGGCAGGAGGAGACCCAGTACTTC.

The chain links TRBV3-1 (or the pseudogene TRBV3-2) to TRBJ1-1; TRBD1 matches 10 bases. Germline CDR1 LGHDT, CDR2 YNNKEL (reference sequence). The CDR3 length is 14 residues. V lost 1 base to trimming and J lost 8 bases; unmatched junction nucleotides: 4. The CDR3 region is CASSQGTGGSEAFF. The CDR3, as DNA: TGTGCCAGCAGCCAAGGGACAGGGGGTTCCGAAGCTTTCTTT.

The chain joins TRBV29-1 to TRBJ1-1; D is uncertain. This CDR3 comprises 13 residues. CDR1 is SQVTM, CDR2 ANQGSEA, per germline. The V end was cut by 6 bases, the J end by 4 bases, with 15 bases between. CDR3 DNA sequence: TGCAGCGTGGACCATGGAAAAGCCACTGAAGCTTTCTTT. Encoded protein: CSVDHGKATEAFF.